A single sample is the source of the 27 T cell receptor beta chains below, sequenced in a study of radiotherapy plus CTLA-4 blockade in lung cancer. Here immunoSEQ multiplex PCR was the method, and the copy in TCRdb shows in-frame clones only, minus some. This table has just under 60,000 clones, around 68% appearing once. The material was peripheral blood, obtained from a patient treated with radiotherapy plus ipilimumab. These receptors were obtained from a human donor with non-small cell lung cancer whose response to radiotherapy plus ipilimumab could not be evaluated.

V usage is TRBV7-2 and J usage is TRBJ1-2; TRBD1 might be the D (5 bases). V was cut by 2 bases and J by 8 bases, with 18 bases left in between. The CDR3 consists of 15 residues. Looked up from germline, CDR1 is SGHTA and CDR2 is FQGNSA. CDR3 DNA sequence: TGTGCCAGCAGCTTAAGTTGGGGCAGAACGGAGGGCTACACCTTC. Translation: CASSLSWGRTEGYTF.

V and J are TRBV4-2 and TRBJ2-3; D is possibly TRBD2 (6 bases). The CDR3 sequence is 17 residues long. The V end lost 0 bases, the J end lost 5 bases, and 18 bases lay between the germline ends. CDR1 is LGHNA and CDR2 is YNFKEQ in the germline V gene. CDR3 amino acids: CASSQDHFGTERDTQYF. CDR3 DNA sequence: TGTGCCAGCAGCCAAGATCATTTCGGGACTGAGCGAGATACGCAGTATTTT.

There are a few counts of this clone. V and J are TRBV13 and TRBJ1-1, with unresolved D. The CDR3 covers 14 residues. CDR1 is PRHDT and CDR2 is FYEKMQ in the germline V gene (reference sequence). The germline V and J ends were trimmed by 1 base and 3 bases, with 9 bases remaining between them. The CDR3 loop is CASSLERAHTEAFF. CDR3 DNA: TGTGCCAGCAGCTTAGAACGCGCACACACTGAAGCTTTCTTT.

The chain has TRBV9 and TRBJ1-2, with 7 nucleotides matching TRBD1. This CDR3 region has 15 residues. Trimming at V came to 0 bases and at J to 4 bases, leaving 6 bases not matched to a gene. Germline V gives CDR1 SGDLS, CDR2 YYNGEE. CDR3 coding DNA: TGTGCCAGCAGCGTAGGGGTGACAGGGACCTATGGCTACACCTTC. It specifies CASSVGVTGTYGYTF. The full variable domain, completed using reference TRBV9 and TRBJ1-2, is DSGVTQTPKHLITATGQRVTLRCSPRSGDLSVYWYQQSLDQGLQFLIQYYNGEERAKGNILERFSAQQFPDLHSELNLSSLELGDSALYFCASSVGVTGTYGYTFGSGTRLTVV.

This clone was picked up one time. V usage is TRBV5-1 and J usage is TRBJ2-7; D is uncertain. Germline CDR1 reads SGHRS; CDR2 reads YFSETQ. Trimming stripped 0 bases from V and 2 bases from J, with 24 bases between. CDR3 length: 19 amino acids. CDR3 nucleotide sequence: TGCGCCAGCAGCTTGGAGAAAATGGGCCACGTAATCCATCCCTACGAGCAGTACTTC. This translates into CASSLEKMGHVIHPYEQYF.

The chain combines TRBV4-3 with TRBJ1-2; D is possibly TRBD1 (5 bases). The CDR3 consists of 14 residues. The V gene lost 5 bases and the J gene lost 4 bases, with 14 bases spanning the gap. Germline CDR1 and CDR2: LGHNA and YSLEER. This chain's CDR3 is CASSKRGGGYGYTF. CDR3 nucleotides: TGCGCCAGCAGCAAAAGGGGTGGCGGCTATGGCTACACCTTC.

J is TRBJ1-3 and V is TRBV7-4, with a possible D match to TRBD1 (5 bases). Trimming removed 4 bases at V and 1 base at J, with 14 bases between. This CDR3 is 16 amino acids long. In germline, CDR1 is SGHVT, CDR2 SQSDAQ. CDR3 DNA sequence: TGTGCCAGCAGCTCACATCTAGGGGTATCTGGAAACACCATATATTTT. This sequence encodes CASSSHLGVSGNTIYF.

This clone was observed once. The chain links TRBV9 to TRBJ2-3; 12 bases fit TRBD2. Trimming cost V 3 bases and J 4 bases; bases outside gene matches: 12. CDR1 is SGDLS, CDR2 YYNGEE, per germline. The length of the CDR3 is 18 residues. In DNA form, the CDR3 reads TGTGCCAGCAGCGGACGACTAGCGGGAGACGGCGGGCCAGATACGCAGTATTTT. Translation gives CASSGRLAGDGGPDTQYF. The full variable domain, with the rest looked up from reference TRBV9 and TRBJ2-3, is DSGVTQTPKHLITATGQRVTLRCSPRSGDLSVYWYQQSLDQGLQFLIQYYNGEERAKGNILERFSAQQFPDLHSELNLSSLELGDSALYFCASSGRLAGDGGPDTQYFGPGTRLTVL.

The V and J genes are TRBV5-6 and TRBJ2-1; 11 positions match TRBD2. The V gene end was trimmed by 4 bases and the J gene end by 6 bases; junction bases not matched to a gene: 12. The germline CDR1 and CDR2 sequences are SGHDT and YYEEEE. The CDR3 is 17 amino acids. CDR3 in DNA: TGTGCCAGCAGCCCTTTTTGGTTAGCGGGGGGGCCCAATGAGCAGTTCTTC. Amino acids: CASSPFWLAGGPNEQFF. Looking up the rest from reference TRBV5-6 and TRBJ2-1 gives the full variable domain: DAGVTQSPTHLIKTRGQQVTLRCSPKSGHDTVSWYQQALGQGPQFIFQYYEEEERQRGNFPDRFSGHQFPNYSSELNVNALLLGDSALYLCASSPFWLAGGPNEQFFGPGTRLTVL.

The J gene is TRBJ2-3, the V gene TRBV19; 7 bases align to TRBD2. Germline values: CDR1 LNHDA, CDR2 SQIVND (reference sequence). The junction had 3 bases not matched to a gene; V was cut back by 8 bases and J by 1 base. This CDR3 contains 13 residues. CDR3 amino acids: CASRRGGTDTQYF. In DNA, the CDR3 is TGTGCCAGTCGTCGGGGGGGCACAGATACGCAGTATTTT.

J is TRBJ2-5 and V is TRBV7-9, with 9 bases lining up with TRBD2. The J segment lost 5 bases and the V segment lost 6 bases, leaving 10 bases of the junction unmatched. The CDR3 runs to 15 residues. Looked up from germline, CDR1 is SEHNR and CDR2 is FQNEAQ (reference sequence). The CDR3 coding sequence is TGTGCCAGCAGTCAGGCTAGCGGGGCCCGTGAGACCCAGTACTTC. Amino acid sequence: CASSQASGARETQYF.

The rearrangement uses TRBV7-6 and TRBJ1-6, with TRBD1 matching over 7 bases. V lost 2 bases, J lost 4 bases, and 5 bases stayed unmatched. Per germline, CDR1 SGHVS and CDR2 FNYEAQ. CDR3 length: 16 amino acids. In DNA, the CDR3 is TGTGCCAGCAGCTTAAAAGGGACAGAATATAATTCACCCCTCCACTTT. Amino acids: CASSLKGTEYNSPLHF.

The chain joins TRBV9 to TRBJ2-1, with TRBD2 as a possible D gene (5 bases). With 1 base removed from V and 9 bases from J, the gap between germline ends came to 14 bases. The CDR3 totals 14 residues. Per the germline V gene, CDR1 is SGDLS and CDR2 is YYNGEE. The CDR3 DNA follows: TGTGCCAGCAGCGTACGGTCCACCGGAGGTGAGCAGTTCTTC. Amino acid sequence: CASSVRSTGGEQFF.

The chain employs TRBV9 and TRBJ2-7; D might be TRBD1 (7 bases). The CDR3 contains 14 residues. The germline V gene has CDR1 SGDLS and CDR2 YYNGEE. Trimming removed 4 bases at V and 1 base at J, with 12 bases between. In nucleotides, the CDR3 is TGTGCCAGCAGCCTCGCGGGACAGTCCTACGAGCAGTACTTC. Its protein product is CASSLAGQSYEQYF.

The V and J genes are TRBV4-1 and TRBJ2-3; 11 bases are a match to TRBD2. V lost 1 base and J lost 0; bases outside the gene matches: 9. This CDR3 region has 19 residues. CDR1 and CDR2 from the germline V gene are MGHRA and YSYEKL. The CDR3 nucleotides are TGCGCCAGCAGCCAAGGACTAGCGGGACGAATATCTAGCACAGATACGCAGTATTTT. It encodes CASSQGLAGRISSTDTQYF.

A single count supports this clone. This chain connects TRBV5-5 to TRBJ1-3, with TRBD1 as a possible D gene (6 bases). The CDR3 covers 16 residues. The V gene's germline CDR1 is SGHKS and CDR2 YYEKEE (reference sequence). V lost 0 bases and J lost 0, with 10 bases in between. Here the CDR3 DNA reads TGTGCCAGCAGCTTGGCCGCCAGGGGCTCTGGAAACACCATATATTTT. It is translated as CASSLAARGSGNTIYF. Supplemented by reference TRBV5-5 and TRBJ1-3, the full variable domain reads DAGVTQSPTHLIKTRGQQVTLRCSPISGHKSVSWYQQVLGQGPQFIFQYYEKEERGRGNFPDRFSARQFPNYSSELNVNALLLGDSALYLCASSLAARGSGNTIYFGEGSWLTVV.

The chain recombines TRBV9 with TRBJ2-7; 11 bases match TRBD1. Unmatched junction bases numbered 3, after V lost 0 bases and J lost 7 bases. CDR3 length: 14 residues. CDR1 and CDR2 from the germline V gene are SGDLS and YYNGEE. This CDR3 is CASSVGTGGREQYF. The CDR3 DNA reads TGTGCCAGCAGCGTAGGGACAGGGGGCCGGGAGCAGTACTTC. Supplemented by reference TRBV9 and TRBJ2-7, the full variable domain reads DSGVTQTPKHLITATGQRVTLRCSPRSGDLSVYWYQQSLDQGLQFLIQYYNGEERAKGNILERFSAQQFPDLHSELNLSSLELGDSALYFCASSVGTGGREQYFGPGTRLTVT.

V gene TRBV18 combines with J gene TRBJ1-2; 7 bases map to TRBD1. In germline, CDR1 is KGHSH, CDR2 LQKENI. J was trimmed by 6 bases and V by 3 bases; bases with no gene match: 10. This CDR3 region has 15 residues. The CDR3 coding sequence is TGTGCCAGCTCACCGAGCGGTCAGGGGGAGGATGGCTACACCTTC. Protein product: CASSPSGQGEDGYTF.

This clone was detected only a few times. V and J are TRBV19 and TRBJ1-1; D ambiguous. The germline gives CDR1 LNHDA, CDR2 SQIVND (reference sequence). The CDR3 is 13 amino acids. V lost 5 bases to trimming and J lost 5 bases, with 12 bases between them. Written as DNA, the CDR3 is TGTGCCAGTAGTTATTCCCCGGGGACTGAAGCTTTCTTT. Translating it yields CASSYSPGTEAFF.

The rearrangement links TRBV6-1 to TRBJ1-2; TRBD1 aligns across 9 bases. CDR1 is MNHNS and CDR2 is SASEGT in the germline V gene. V trimming: 6 bases; J trimming: 2 bases; junction bases outside the gene matches: 7. The CDR3 has 15 amino acids. The CDR3 protein is CASRDYGQGNYGYTF. CDR3 nucleotide sequence: TGTGCCAGCAGGGATTATGGACAGGGGAACTATGGCTACACCTTC.

The rearrangement joins TRBV4-1 to TRBJ2-5; no reliable D call. V was clipped by 1 base and J by 2 bases, with 11 bases between them. The length of the CDR3 is 15 residues. CDR1 is MGHRA and CDR2 is YSYEKL in the germline V gene. The CDR3 sequence: CASSQVNLVQETQYF. Here the CDR3 DNA reads TGCGCCAGCAGCCAAGTTAATCTAGTACAAGAGACCCAGTACTTC.

This clone appeared a few times. The rearrangement links TRBV29-1 to TRBJ1-5; D perhaps matches TRBD1 (5 bases). CDR3 length: 14 amino acids. Trimming shortened V by 4 bases and J by 5 bases, and 15 bases separated the two germline ends. Germline V gene lookup returns CDR1 SQVTM and CDR2 ANQGSEA. This CDR3 reads CSVVVGAQDQPQHF. CDR3 sequence (DNA): TGCAGCGTTGTAGTAGGGGCGCAGGATCAGCCCCAGCATTTT.

The table lists this clone with a few counts. The chain carries TRBV10-2 and TRBJ2-3; weak D call: TRBD2 (5 bases). Trimming took off 0 bases at V and 6 bases at J, with 22 bases between the two ends. Germline V gene lookup returns CDR1 WSHSY and CDR2 SAAADI. This CDR3 is 18 amino acids long. CDR3 DNA sequence: TGCGCCAGCAGTGAGTCGACTACCTGGTCCTCGCCGGCGGATACGCAGTATTTT. It yields the protein CASSESTTWSSPADTQYF.

This clone was recorded a few times. The V and J genes are TRBV6-5 and TRBJ2-5; the D is unclear. The CDR3 loop spans 14 amino acids. Trimming removed 7 bases at V and 4 bases at J, with 16 bases between. Germline V gene sequence: CDR1 MNHEY, CDR2 SVGAGI. The chain's CDR3 is CASKVPSGGETQYF. The CDR3 region has the DNA TGTGCCAGCAAAGTCCCGAGTGGTGGAGAGACCCAGTACTTC.

This clone showed up just a few times. This rearrangement joins TRBV2 to TRBJ2-7; 7 bases line up with TRBD1. Trimming cost V 0 bases and J 2 bases; bases outside gene matches: 4. Looked up from germline, CDR1 is SNHLY and CDR2 is FYNNEI. The CDR3 is 15 residues long. In DNA, the CDR3 is TGTGCCAGCAGTGAAGCTCCGGGACAGACCTACGAGCAGTACTTC. This codes for CASSEAPGQTYEQYF.

The rearrangement joins TRBV7-9 to TRBJ2-7; 8 bases fit TRBD2. V gave up 5 bases and J gave up 5 bases; unmatched junction bases: 8. This CDR3 has 14 residues. CDR1 SEHNR and CDR2 FQNEAQ come from the germline V gene (reference sequence). This CDR3 reads CASSPRGGADEQYF. CDR3 bases: TGTGCCAGCAGCCCCCGGGGGGGGGCCGACGAGCAGTACTTC.

The gene calls are TRBV7-3 and TRBJ2-3; 7 bases map to TRBD2. J lost 6 bases, V lost 0 bases, and 0 bases had no gene match. CDR1 is SGHTA, CDR2 FQGTGA, per germline. This CDR3 spans 13 amino acids. The CDR3 is CASSLTGGDTQYF. CDR3 DNA: TGTGCCAGCAGCTTAACGGGGGGGGATACGCAGTATTTT.